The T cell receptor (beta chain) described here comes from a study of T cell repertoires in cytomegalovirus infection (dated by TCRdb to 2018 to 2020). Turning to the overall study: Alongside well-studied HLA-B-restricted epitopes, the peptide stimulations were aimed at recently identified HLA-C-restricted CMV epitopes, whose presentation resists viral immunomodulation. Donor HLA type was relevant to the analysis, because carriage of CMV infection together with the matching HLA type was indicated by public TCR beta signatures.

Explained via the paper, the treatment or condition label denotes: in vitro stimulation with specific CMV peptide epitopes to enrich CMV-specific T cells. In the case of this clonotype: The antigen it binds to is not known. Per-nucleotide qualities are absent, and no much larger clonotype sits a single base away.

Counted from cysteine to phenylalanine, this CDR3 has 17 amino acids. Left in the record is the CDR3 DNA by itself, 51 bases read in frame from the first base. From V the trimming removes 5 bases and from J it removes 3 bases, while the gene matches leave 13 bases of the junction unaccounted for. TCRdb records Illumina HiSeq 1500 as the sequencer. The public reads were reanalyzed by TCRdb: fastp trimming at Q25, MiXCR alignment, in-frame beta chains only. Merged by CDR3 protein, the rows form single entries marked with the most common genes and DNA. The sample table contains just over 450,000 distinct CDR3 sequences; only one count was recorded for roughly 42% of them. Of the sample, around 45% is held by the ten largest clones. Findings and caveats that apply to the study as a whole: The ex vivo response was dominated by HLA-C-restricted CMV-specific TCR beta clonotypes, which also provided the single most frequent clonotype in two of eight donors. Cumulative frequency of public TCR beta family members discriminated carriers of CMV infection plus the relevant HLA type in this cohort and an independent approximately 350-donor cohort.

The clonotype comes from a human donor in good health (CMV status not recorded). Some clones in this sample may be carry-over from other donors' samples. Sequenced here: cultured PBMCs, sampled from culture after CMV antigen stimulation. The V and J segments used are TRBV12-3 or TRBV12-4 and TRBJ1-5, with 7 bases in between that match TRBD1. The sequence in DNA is TGTGCCAGCAGTCCGACCGGGACAGCAACATTCAATCAGCCCCAGCATTTT. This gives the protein CASSPTGTATFNQPQHF.